The text below deals with one T cell receptor (beta chain). This clone was seen once. The antigen it recognizes is unknown. Base qualities are not at hand, and no much larger clone is one base apart. This specimen belongs to a study of blood T cell repertoires in COVID-19 (TCRdb year 2020). For the wider study: The collaborator samples originated in the United States, Italy and Spain and spanned the acute and convalescent phases of COVID-19. The material from the prospective study consisted of cDNA or gDNA derived from T cells, B-cell-depleted T cells, or PBMCs. Subjects who had been exposed to COVID-19, were actively infected with it, or had recovered from it provided the deeply sampled blood TCRbeta repertoires that made up the dataset. The repertoires were released in a freely available public database intended as a resource for research on the immune response to SARS-CoV-2. The samples were drawn from the first 160 participants of the ongoing ImmuneRACE study and from 1,254 subjects provided by 6 global collaborators. A de-identified subject ID, COVID-19 status, age in years and sex were almost always included in the sample metadata. HLA class I and class II types, where available, came from metadata supplied by the sample provider rather than from assay-based typing. Results and caveats for the whole study, not just this receptor: The amount of clinical and demographic metadata varied by source and participant and was provided uncurated.

TCRbeta CDR3 regions were amplified from genomic DNA by means of the immunoSEQ Assay, a bias-controlled multiplex PCR. The original pipeline was this. The number of nucleated cells in each sample was estimated from the amplification of reference gene primers within the assay. Sequence reads were collapsed and filtered to measure the absolute abundance of every unique TCRbeta CDR3 rearrangement. Productive Simpson clonality was computed per sample as the square root of Simpson's diversity index over productive rearrangements. Held by TCRdb, this immuneACCESS table contains in-frame sequences only and omits some clones. Under half of the omission traces to an unresolved V gene where checked; the cause of the rest is unknown. The V and J calls and the clone size are those of that table, but D and trimming were determined from the DNA. The sample yields more than 150,000 clones; about nine tenths were counted once. The top ten clonotypes cover 2.1% of the sample.

Collaborating institutions collected whole blood in K2EDTA tubes following their own protocols. For TCRbeta analysis, collaborators shipped samples as frozen whole blood, isolated PBMCs, or DNA extracted from either of those sample types. Trimming accounts for 6 bases at V and 0 bases at J, while the number of junction bases matched to no gene is 1. Inclusive of the bounding cysteine and phenylalanine, the CDR3 is 14 residues long. The retained sequence is limited to the CDR3, 42 bases, with the frame set at the first base. CDR1 and CDR2 were assigned from the germline V gene as MDHEN and SYDVKM. The sample consisted of peripheral blood. This receptor was taken from a man between 65 and 85 years old with active or convalescent COVID-19. The sequence links TRBV28 to TRBJ1-2; a stretch of 10 junction bases matches TRBD1. The nucleotide sequence reads TGTGCCAGCAGGACAGGGGGCGCTAACTATGGCTACACCTTC. The translation is CASRTGGANYGYTF.